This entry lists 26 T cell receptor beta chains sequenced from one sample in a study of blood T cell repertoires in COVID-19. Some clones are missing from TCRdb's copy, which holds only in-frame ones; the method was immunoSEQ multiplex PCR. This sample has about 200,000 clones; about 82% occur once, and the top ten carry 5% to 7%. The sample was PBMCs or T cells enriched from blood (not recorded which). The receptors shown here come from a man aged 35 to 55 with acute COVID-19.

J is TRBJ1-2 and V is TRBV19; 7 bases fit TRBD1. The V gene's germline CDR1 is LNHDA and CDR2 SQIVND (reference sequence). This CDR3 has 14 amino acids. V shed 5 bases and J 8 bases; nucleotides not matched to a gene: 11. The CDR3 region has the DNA TGTGCCAGTAGTCCAGCCGGGACAGAGAGCGGCTACACCTTC. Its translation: CASSPAGTESGYTF.

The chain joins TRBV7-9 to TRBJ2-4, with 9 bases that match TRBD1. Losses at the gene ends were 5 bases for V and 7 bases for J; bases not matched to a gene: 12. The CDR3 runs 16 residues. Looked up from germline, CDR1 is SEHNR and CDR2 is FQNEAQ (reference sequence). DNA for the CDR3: TGTGCCAGCAGCCCGGTTTTCCGGACAGGGGACAACATTCAGTACTTC. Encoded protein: CASSPVFRTGDNIQYF. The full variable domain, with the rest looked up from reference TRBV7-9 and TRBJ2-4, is DTGVSQNPRHKITKRGQNVTFRCDPISEHNRLYWYRQTLGQGPEFLTYFQNEAQLEKSRLLSDRFSAERPKGSFSTLEIQRTEQGDSAMYLCASSPVFRTGDNIQYFGAGTRLSVL.

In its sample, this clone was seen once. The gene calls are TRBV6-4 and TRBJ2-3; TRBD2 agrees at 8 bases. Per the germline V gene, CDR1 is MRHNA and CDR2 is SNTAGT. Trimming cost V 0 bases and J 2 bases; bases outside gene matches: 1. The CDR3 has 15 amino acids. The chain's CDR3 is CASSDSAGATDTQYF. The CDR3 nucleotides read TGTGCCAGCAGTGACTCAGCGGGAGCCACAGATACGCAGTATTTT.

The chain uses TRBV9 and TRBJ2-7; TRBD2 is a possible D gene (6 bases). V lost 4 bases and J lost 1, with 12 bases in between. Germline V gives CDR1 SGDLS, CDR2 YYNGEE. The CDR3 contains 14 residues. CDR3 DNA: TGTGCCAGCAGCCCCCAGACTAGTTCCTACGAGCAGTACTTC. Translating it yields CASSPQTSSYEQYF.

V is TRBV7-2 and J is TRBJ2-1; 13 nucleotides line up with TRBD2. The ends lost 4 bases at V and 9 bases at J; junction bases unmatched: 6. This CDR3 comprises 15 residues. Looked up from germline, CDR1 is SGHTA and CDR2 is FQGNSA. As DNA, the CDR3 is TGTGCCAGCAGCTCCGGACTAGCGGGAGCGGGTGAGCAGTTCTTC. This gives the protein CASSSGLAGAGEQFF. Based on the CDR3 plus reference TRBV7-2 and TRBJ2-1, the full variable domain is GAGVSQSPSNKVTEKGKDVELRCDPISGHTALYWYRQSLGQGLEFLIYFQGNSAPDKSGLPSDRFSAERTGGSVSTLTIQRTQQEDSAVYLCASSSGLAGAGEQFFGPGTRLTVL.

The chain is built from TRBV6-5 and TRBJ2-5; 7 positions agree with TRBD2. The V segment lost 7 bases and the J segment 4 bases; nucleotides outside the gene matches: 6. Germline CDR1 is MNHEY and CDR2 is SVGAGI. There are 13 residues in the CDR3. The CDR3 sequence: CASNRERGETQYF. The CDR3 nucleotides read TGTGCCAGCAACCGGGAGCGGGGAGAGACCCAGTACTTC.

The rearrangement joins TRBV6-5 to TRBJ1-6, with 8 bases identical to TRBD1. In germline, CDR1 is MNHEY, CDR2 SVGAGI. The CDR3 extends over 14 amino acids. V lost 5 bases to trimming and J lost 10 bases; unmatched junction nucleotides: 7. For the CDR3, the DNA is TGTGCCAGCAGTCGTCAGGGGGCAAGGTCACCCCTCCACTTT. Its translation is CASSRQGARSPLHF.

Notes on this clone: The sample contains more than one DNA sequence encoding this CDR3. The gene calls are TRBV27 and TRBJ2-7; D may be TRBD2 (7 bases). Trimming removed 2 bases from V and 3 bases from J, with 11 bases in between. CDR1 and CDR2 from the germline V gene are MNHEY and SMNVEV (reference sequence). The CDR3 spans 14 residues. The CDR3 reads CASSLTGRGYEQYF. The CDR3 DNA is TGTGCCAGCAGTTTAACAGGGAGGGGCTACGAGCAGTACTTC.

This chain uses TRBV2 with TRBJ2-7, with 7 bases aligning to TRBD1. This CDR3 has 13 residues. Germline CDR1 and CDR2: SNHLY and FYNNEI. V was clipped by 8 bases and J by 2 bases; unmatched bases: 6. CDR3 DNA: TGTGCCAGCGAGGGACAGACTCCCTACGAGCAGTACTTC. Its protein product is CASEGQTPYEQYF.

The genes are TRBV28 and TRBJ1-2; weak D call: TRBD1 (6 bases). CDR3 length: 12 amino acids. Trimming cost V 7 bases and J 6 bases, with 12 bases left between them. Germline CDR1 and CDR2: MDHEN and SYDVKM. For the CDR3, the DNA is TGTGCCAGCACCGGACAGCCTCATGGCTACACCTTC. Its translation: CASTGQPHGYTF.

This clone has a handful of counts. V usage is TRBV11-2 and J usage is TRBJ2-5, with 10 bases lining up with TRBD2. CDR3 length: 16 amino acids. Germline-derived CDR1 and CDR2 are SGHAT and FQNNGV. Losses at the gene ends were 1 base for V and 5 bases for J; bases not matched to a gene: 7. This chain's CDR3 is CASSLASGRGGETQYF. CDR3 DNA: TGTGCCAGCAGCTTAGCTAGCGGGAGAGGGGGGGAGACCCAGTACTTC.

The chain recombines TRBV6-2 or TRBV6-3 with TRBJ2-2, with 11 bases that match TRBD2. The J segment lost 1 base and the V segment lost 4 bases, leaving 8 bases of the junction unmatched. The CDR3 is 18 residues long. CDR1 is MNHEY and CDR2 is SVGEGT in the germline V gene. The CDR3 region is CASSFLTSGNKNTGELFF. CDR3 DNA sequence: TGTGCCAGCAGTTTCCTGACTAGCGGGAACAAGAACACCGGGGAGCTGTTTTTT.

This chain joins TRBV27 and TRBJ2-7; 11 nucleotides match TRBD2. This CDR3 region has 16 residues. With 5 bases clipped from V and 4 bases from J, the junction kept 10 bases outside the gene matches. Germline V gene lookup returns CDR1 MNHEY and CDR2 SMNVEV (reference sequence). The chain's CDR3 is CASSLLAGGSPYEQYF. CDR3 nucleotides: TGTGCCAGCAGTCTTCTAGCGGGAGGCTCTCCTTACGAGCAGTACTTC.

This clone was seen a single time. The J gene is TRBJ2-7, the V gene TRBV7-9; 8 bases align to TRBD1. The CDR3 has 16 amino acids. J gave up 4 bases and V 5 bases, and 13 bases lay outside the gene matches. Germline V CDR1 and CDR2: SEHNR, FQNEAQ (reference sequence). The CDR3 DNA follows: TGTGCCAGCAGCCCCCCGTTTAGGACAGGGTGGTACGAGCAGTACTTC. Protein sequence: CASSPPFRTGWYEQYF.

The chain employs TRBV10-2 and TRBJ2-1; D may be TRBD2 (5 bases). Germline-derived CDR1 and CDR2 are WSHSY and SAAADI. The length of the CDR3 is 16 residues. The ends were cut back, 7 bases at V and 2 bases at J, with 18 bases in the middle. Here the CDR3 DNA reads TGCGCCAGCAAGGGCCAGGAGAGGGTTGCCTACAATGAGCAGTTCTTC. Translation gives CASKGQERVAYNEQFF.

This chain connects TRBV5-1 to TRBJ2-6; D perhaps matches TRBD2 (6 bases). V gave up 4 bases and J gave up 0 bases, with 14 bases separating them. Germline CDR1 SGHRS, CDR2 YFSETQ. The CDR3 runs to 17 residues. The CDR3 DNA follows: TGCGCCAGCAGCCTCCGACTAGGGACCTCTGGGGCCAACGTCCTGACTTTC. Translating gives CASSLRLGTSGANVLTF. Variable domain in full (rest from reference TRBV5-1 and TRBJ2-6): KAGVTQTPRYLIKTRGQQVTLSCSPISGHRSVSWYQQTPGQGLQFLFEYFSETQRNKGNFPGRFSGRQFSNSRSEMNVSTLELGDSALYLCASSLRLGTSGANVLTFGAGSRLTVL.

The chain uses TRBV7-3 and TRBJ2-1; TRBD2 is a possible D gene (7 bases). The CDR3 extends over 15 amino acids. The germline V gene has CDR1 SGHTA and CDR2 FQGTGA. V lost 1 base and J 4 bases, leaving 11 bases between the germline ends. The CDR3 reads CASSLMGGQYNEQFF. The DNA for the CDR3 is TGTGCCAGCAGCTTAATGGGGGGGCAGTACAATGAGCAGTTCTTC.

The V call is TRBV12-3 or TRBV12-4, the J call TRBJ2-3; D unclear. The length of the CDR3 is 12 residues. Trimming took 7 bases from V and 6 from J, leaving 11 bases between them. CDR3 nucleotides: TGTGCCAGCACCTCGTCCCCGGATACGCAGTATTTT. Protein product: CASTSSPDTQYF.

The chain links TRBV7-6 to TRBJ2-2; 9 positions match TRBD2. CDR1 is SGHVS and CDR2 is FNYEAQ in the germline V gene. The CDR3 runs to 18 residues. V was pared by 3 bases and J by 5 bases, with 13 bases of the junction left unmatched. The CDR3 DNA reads TGTGCCAGCAGCTTGTCGGATGGTGTAGCGGGAGAAACCGGGGAGCTGTTTTTT. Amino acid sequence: CASSLSDGVAGETGELFF.

The DNA for the CDR3 is TGTGCCAGCAGCAAAGGTCAAACAGGATCTTGCTCCTATAATTCACCCCTCCACTTT. Translating gives CASSKGQTGSCSYNSPLHF. This chain uses TRBV21-1 with TRBJ1-6; the D call TRBD1 from the table was never checked on the DNA. TRBV21-1 is described as a pseudogene. This CDR3 is 19 amino acids long.

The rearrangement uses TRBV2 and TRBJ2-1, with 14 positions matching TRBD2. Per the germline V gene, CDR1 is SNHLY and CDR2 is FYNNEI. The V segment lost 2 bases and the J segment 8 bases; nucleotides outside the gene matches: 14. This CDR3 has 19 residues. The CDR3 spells CASSEPLGLAGVKEDEQFF. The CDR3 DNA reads TGTGCCAGCAGTGAACCCCTGGGACTAGCGGGAGTTAAGGAGGATGAGCAGTTCTTC.

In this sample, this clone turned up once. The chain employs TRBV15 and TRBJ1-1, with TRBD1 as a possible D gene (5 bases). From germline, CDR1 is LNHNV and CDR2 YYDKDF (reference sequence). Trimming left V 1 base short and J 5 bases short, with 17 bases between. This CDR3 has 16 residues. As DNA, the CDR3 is TGTGCCACCAGCAGAGTAGGGCGGGGGTCTAAAACTGAAGCTTTCTTT. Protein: CATSRVGRGSKTEAFF.

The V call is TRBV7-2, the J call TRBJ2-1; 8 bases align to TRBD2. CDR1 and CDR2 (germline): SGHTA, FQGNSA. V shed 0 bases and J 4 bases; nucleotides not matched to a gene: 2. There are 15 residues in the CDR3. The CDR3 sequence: CASSLASGGYNEQFF. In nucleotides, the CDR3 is TGTGCCAGCAGCTTAGCCTCGGGAGGGTACAATGAGCAGTTCTTC. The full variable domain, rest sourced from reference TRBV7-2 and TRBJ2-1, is GAGVSQSPSNKVTEKGKDVELRCDPISGHTALYWYRQSLGQGLEFLIYFQGNSAPDKSGLPSDRFSAERTGGSVSTLTIQRTQQEDSAVYLCASSLASGGYNEQFFGPGTRLTVL.

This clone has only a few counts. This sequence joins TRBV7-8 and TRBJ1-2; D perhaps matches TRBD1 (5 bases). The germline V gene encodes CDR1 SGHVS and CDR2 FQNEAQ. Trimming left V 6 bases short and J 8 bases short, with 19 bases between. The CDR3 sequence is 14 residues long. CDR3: CASSPGRGAGGYTF. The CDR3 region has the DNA TGTGCCAGCAGTCCGGGGCGAGGAGCGGGAGGCTACACCTTC.

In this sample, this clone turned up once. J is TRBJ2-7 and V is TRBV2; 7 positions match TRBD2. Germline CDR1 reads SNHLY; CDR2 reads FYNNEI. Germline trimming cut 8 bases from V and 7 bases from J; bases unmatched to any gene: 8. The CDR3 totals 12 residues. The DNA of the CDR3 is TGTGCCAGCCAAAGGATCGGGGGGGAGCAGTACTTC. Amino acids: CASQRIGGEQYF.

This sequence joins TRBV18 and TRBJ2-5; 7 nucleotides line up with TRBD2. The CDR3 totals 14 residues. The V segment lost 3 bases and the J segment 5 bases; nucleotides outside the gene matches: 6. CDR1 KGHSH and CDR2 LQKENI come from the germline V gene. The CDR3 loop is CASSPSAGEETQYF. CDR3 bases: TGTGCCAGCTCACCTTCCGCGGGAGAGGAGACCCAGTACTTC.